These 11 T cell receptor beta chains were sequenced from one sample in a study of blood T cells in healthy people across ages. The second PCR ran about 6 to 11 cycles with a sample-barcoded 5' primer and J-beta primers. TCRdb used MiXCR to reprocess the 5' RACE reads, holding one entry per CDR3 protein. The data show 600,000 to 900,000 distinct CDR3 sequences, with roughly 24% seen just once and around 2.9% held by the top ten. This sample also appeared in a second study, on T cells of mothers and their children.

The specimen was blood. The receptors come from a boy aged 10-17 years in good health.

The chain is built from TRBV11-2 and TRBJ2-1; D tentatively fits TRBD1 or TRBD2 (5 bases each). Germline V CDR1 and CDR2: SGHAT, FQNNGV. There are 15 residues in the CDR3. V was clipped by 4 bases and J by 7 bases, with 17 bases between them. The CDR3 region is CASSYLGLEGNEQFF. The CDR3 bases are TGTGCCAGCAGCTACCTGGGCCTCGAGGGGAATGAGCAGTTCTTC.

This clonotype showed up just a few times. This chain uses TRBV10-3 with TRBJ2-3; TRBD1 matches at 9 bases. The germline CDR1 and CDR2 sequences are ENHRY and SYGVKD. This CDR3 has 13 amino acids. With V trimmed by 10 bases and J by 5 bases, 7 bases remained unmatched. The CDR3 protein is CATGDRDGDTQYF. As DNA, the CDR3 is TGTGCCACCGGGGACAGGGATGGAGATACGCAGTATTTT.

Only one count was recorded for this clonotype. The chain employs TRBV20-1 and TRBJ1-2; D possibly corresponds to TRBD1 (5 bases). The CDR3 is made up of 14 amino acids. Germline CDR1 DFQATT, CDR2 SNEGSKA (reference sequence). V lost 6 bases to trimming and J lost 4 bases, with 18 bases between them. DNA of the CDR3: TGCAGTGCCGCTACTAGTCTGGGGGGCTATGGCTACACCTTC. It specifies CSAATSLGGYGYTF.

The J gene is TRBJ2-1, the V gene TRBV9; D unresolved. The CDR3 sequence is 15 residues long. Between the trimmed V and J ends, which lost 0 bases and 0 bases, there was a span of 7 bases. Germline V gene sequence: CDR1 SGDLS, CDR2 YYNGEE. The CDR3: CASSVVSNSYNEQFF. The CDR3 DNA follows: TGTGCCAGCAGCGTAGTTAGTAACTCCTACAATGAGCAGTTCTTC.

The rearrangement links TRBV7-2 to TRBJ2-6; TRBD2 agrees at 8 bases. The CDR3 totals 19 residues. CDR1 is SGHTA, CDR2 FQGNSA, per germline. J lost 4 bases, V lost 1 base, and 12 bases had no gene match. CDR3 loop: CASSLVHGGTREGANVLTF. The CDR3 DNA follows: TGTGCCAGCAGCTTAGTTCACGGGGGGACTAGAGAAGGGGCCAACGTCCTGACTTTC.

About this clonotype itself: The junction differs from germline at one of its ends, possibly a read error. The chain joins TRBV28 to TRBJ2-3, with D possibly TRBD2 on 6 matching bases. Germline CDR1 and CDR2: MDHEN and SYDVKM. The CDR3 runs to 16 residues. CDR3 DNA sequence: TGTGCCGGCAGTCCCCCGGGCGGGGACCTTGCAGATACGCAGTATTTT. Protein: CAGSPPGGDLADTQYF.

This clonotype was seen many times. V and J are TRBV3-1 and TRBJ2-7, with D hard to call. Germline V gene sequence: CDR1 LGHDT, CDR2 YNNKEL (reference sequence). The CDR3 consists of 12 residues. V lost 3 bases and J 6 bases, leaving 9 bases between the germline ends. CDR3 sequence reads: CASSHSGREQYF. For the CDR3, the DNA is TGTGCCAGCAGCCATTCAGGACGCGAGCAGTACTTC.

This clonotype was observed a handful of times. The chain carries TRBV18 and TRBJ2-5; no firm D call. The J call may be in error: the DNA end matches TRBJ2-7 better. Germline CDR1 KGHSH, CDR2 LQKENI. CDR3 length equals 13 residues. The CDR3 DNA follows: TGTGCCAGCTCACCAATACGTACCTACGAGCAGTACTTC. This encodes CASSPIRTYEQYF.

The table lists this clonotype with a few counts. This chain links TRBV12-3 or TRBV12-4 with TRBJ2-6; possibly TRBD2 for D (5 bases). The V end was cut by 3 bases, the J end by 10 bases, with 7 bases between. This CDR3 region has 12 residues. The CDR3 DNA is TGTGCCAGCAGTTTCCAGCGGAACGTCCTGACTTTC. This sequence encodes CASSFQRNVLTF.

CDR3 in DNA: TGTGCCAGCAACCCCAGACTGGCCTCCTACGAGCAGTACTTC. This encodes CASNPRLASYEQYF. V and J are TRBV7-2 and TRBJ2-7; D gene ambiguous. The CDR3 contains 14 residues. CDR1 and CDR2 (germline): SGHTA, FQGNSA. V lost 7 bases and J 0 bases, leaving 13 bases between the germline ends.

This clonotype showed up just a few times. J is TRBJ2-2 and V is TRBV10-1, with a weak D call TRBD1 (5 bases). The germline CDR1 and CDR2 sequences are WNHNN and SYGVQD (reference sequence). CDR3 length: 16 residues. Trimming removed 4 bases from V and 2 bases from J, with 14 bases in between. CDR3 coding DNA: TGCGCCAGCAGTGCAGGGCCAGACCCTAACACCGGGGAGCTGTTTTTT. As protein: CASSAGPDPNTGELFF.